The clone carrying this TCR beta chain was recorded only once. V lost 0 bases to trimming and J lost 0 bases, with 17 bases between them. The CDR3 is 18 amino acids. In germline, CDR1 is SGDLS, CDR2 YYNGEE. Patients who underwent sequencing had shown CD8+CD57+ cell expansion by flow cytometry. These data originate in a study of CD8+CD57+ T cells in acquired aplastic anemia. The TCR beta profiling, which covered VDJ combination and CDR3 sequence, was carried out using genomic DNA as the template. TCRdb redid the calling of the reads with MiXCR, one entry per CDR3 protein. The table includes some 150,000 distinct CDR3 sequences, 47% detected once.

This clonotype was obtained from a human donor with aplastic anemia. Sequencing input: sorted CD4+, CD8+, or CD8+CD57+ T cells (not recorded which) from PBMCs. J is TRBJ2-3 and V is TRBV9; a weak D match, TRBD2 (5 bases). In DNA, the CDR3 is TGTGCCAGCAGCGTAGCGGCGGGCGGGCGGGTTAGCACAGATACGCAGTATTTT. It encodes CASSVAAGGRVSTDTQYF.